This passage covers 32 T cell receptor beta chains from one sample sequenced in a study of blood T cell repertoires in COVID-19. Only in-frame clones appear in the TCRdb table, and some are missing; sequencing was by immunoSEQ multiplex PCR. This table has 95,000 to 150,000 clones, 80% to 90% appearing once. Sequencing used peripheral blood. Receptor source: a woman aged 45-65 years with active or convalescent COVID-19.

The genes are TRBV11-3 and TRBJ2-3; 8 nucleotides align to TRBD1. This CDR3 is 14 amino acids long. The germline V gene encodes CDR1 SGHNT and CDR2 YENEEA. The junction had 1 base not matched to a gene; V was cut back by 3 bases and J by 2 bases. The CDR3 sequence: CASSLGQVTDTQYF. The CDR3 DNA reads TGTGCCAGCAGCTTGGGACAGGTCACAGATACGCAGTATTTT.

This chain links TRBV27 with TRBJ2-1; possibly TRBD1 for D (5 bases). Germline CDR1 reads MNHEY; CDR2 reads SMNVEV (reference sequence). The CDR3 is 14 amino acids. Between the trimmed V and J ends, which lost 5 bases and 2 bases, there was a span of 10 bases. CDR3 sequence (DNA): TGTGCCAGCAGTAATATAGGGGCCTACAATGAGCAGTTCTTC. The encoded protein is CASSNIGAYNEQFF.

V and J are TRBV6-2 or TRBV6-3 and TRBJ2-1, with 8 positions matching TRBD2. The ends lost 0 bases at V and 4 bases at J; junction bases unmatched: 5. Germline V gene data show CDR1 as MNHEY and CDR2 as SVGEGT. The length of the CDR3 is 16 residues. The chain's CDR3 is CASSYSERERYNEQFF. CDR3 nucleotide sequence: TGTGCCAGCAGTTACTCCGAGCGGGAGAGATACAATGAGCAGTTCTTC.

The J gene is TRBJ2-7, the V gene TRBV4-3; D is possibly TRBD1 (8 bases). This CDR3 contains 16 residues. V was clipped by 0 bases and J by 2 bases, with 14 bases between them. Germline CDR1 reads LGHNA; CDR2 reads YSLEER. The chain's CDR3 is CASSQDGQGGAYEQYF. The CDR3 DNA reads as TGCGCCAGCAGCCAAGATGGACAGGGAGGGGCCTACGAGCAGTACTTC.

This rearrangement joins TRBV7-9 to TRBJ2-3, with D unclear. The germline V gene has CDR1 SEHNR and CDR2 FQNEAQ (reference sequence). The CDR3 runs 13 residues. The V end was cut by 0 bases, the J end by 5 bases, with 6 bases between. Written as DNA, the CDR3 is TGTGCCAGCAGCTTAGCTTTCGGAGATACGCAGTATTTT. Translation: CASSLAFGDTQYF.

V is TRBV19 and J is TRBJ2-3, with 14 positions matching TRBD2. Trimming took 5 bases from V and 1 from J; bases not matched to a gene: 8. Germline V CDR1 and CDR2: LNHDA, SQIVND (reference sequence). This CDR3 spans 18 amino acids. The CDR3 sequence: CASSRTSGRPFRTDTQYF. The CDR3 DNA follows: TGTGCCAGTAGTCGGACTAGCGGGAGGCCTTTCCGCACAGATACGCAGTATTTT.

The genes are TRBV24-1 and TRBJ1-1; D is ambiguous. The CDR3 contains 13 residues. V lost 4 bases, J lost 2 bases, and 7 bases lay in between. Germline CDR1 KGHDR, CDR2 SFDVKD. This chain's CDR3 is CATSEARNTEAFF. CDR3 DNA: TGTGCCACCAGTGAAGCTCGTAACACTGAAGCTTTCTTT.

The rearrangement joins TRBV30 to TRBJ1-5; 7 bases align to TRBD1. The germline CDR1 and CDR2 sequences are GTSNPN and SVGIG (reference sequence). V shed 3 bases, J shed 3 bases, and the junction held 2 bases outside the gene matches. CDR3 length: 13 amino acids. This CDR3 is CAWRGQFNQPQHF. CDR3 sequence (DNA): TGTGCCTGGAGGGGACAGTTCAATCAGCCCCAGCATTTT.

The chain recombines TRBV5-1 with TRBJ2-3, with 10 bases lining up with TRBD2. The CDR3 spans 14 residues. The junction had 6 bases not matched to a gene; V was cut back by 2 bases and J by 9 bases. Germline V gene data show CDR1 as SGHRS and CDR2 as YFSETQ. This chain's CDR3 is CASSFGEREGTQYF. In DNA form, the CDR3 reads TGCGCCAGCAGCTTTGGGGAGCGGGAGGGAACGCAGTATTTT.

The chain recombines TRBV25-1 with TRBJ1-2; no clear D. This CDR3 contains 13 residues. Per germline, CDR1 MGHDK and CDR2 SYGVNS. V was clipped by 3 bases and J by 1 base, with 6 bases between them. CDR3 loop: CASSDRSNYGYTF. CDR3 sequence (DNA): TGTGCCAGCAGTGATCGTAGTAACTATGGCTACACCTTC.

The chain has TRBV7-2 and TRBJ2-1, with 10 positions matching TRBD2. Unmatched junction bases numbered 4, after V lost 5 bases and J lost 3 bases. Germline V gene sequence: CDR1 SGHTA, CDR2 FQGNSA. CDR3 length: 15 amino acids. This chain's CDR3 is CASSISGRVYNEQFF. The DNA of the CDR3 is TGTGCCAGCAGCATAAGCGGGAGGGTCTACAATGAGCAGTTCTTC.

The V call is TRBV27, the J call TRBJ1-1; D possibly corresponds to TRBD1 (5 bases). The germline CDR1 and CDR2 sequences are MNHEY and SMNVEV (reference sequence). This CDR3 is built from 13 residues. Trimming stripped 5 bases from V and 6 bases from J, with 13 bases between. Written as DNA, the CDR3 is TGTGCCAGCAGTAGGGGCGGGAGGCCTGAAGCTTTCTTT. Translation gives CASSRGGRPEAFF.

V gene TRBV5-6 combines with J gene TRBJ2-7, with 7 bases lining up with TRBD1. V shed 4 bases and J 3 bases; nucleotides not matched to a gene: 7. In germline, CDR1 is SGHDT, CDR2 YYEEEE. This CDR3 is 14 amino acids long. The CDR3 DNA sequence: TGTGCCAGCAGCAAGACAGGGTTTGGCTACGAGCAGTACTTC. Amino acid sequence: CASSKTGFGYEQYF.

J is TRBJ1-5 and V is TRBV28, with 8 bases lining up with TRBD1. Germline V CDR1 and CDR2: MDHEN, SYDVKM. This CDR3 has 15 residues. V gave up 6 bases and J gave up 6 bases; unmatched junction bases: 10. CDR3 region: CASSTERQGSQPQHF. In DNA form, the CDR3 reads TGTGCCAGCAGCACCGAAAGACAGGGGAGTCAGCCCCAGCATTTT.

The J gene is TRBJ2-7, the V gene TRBV11-1, with D perhaps matching TRBD1 (6 bases). Germline V gene lookup returns CDR1 SGHAT and CDR2 FQDESV (reference sequence). V lost 4 bases and J 6 bases, leaving 16 bases between the germline ends. The CDR3 is 14 residues long. CDR3: CASSWGTSGGEQYF. Written as DNA, the CDR3 is TGTGCCAGCAGCTGGGGGACATCAGGAGGCGAGCAGTACTTC.

The chain is built from TRBV3-1 (or the pseudogene TRBV3-2) and TRBJ2-1; 9 nucleotides line up with TRBD2. Trimming removed 6 bases from V and 9 bases from J; junction bases left unmatched: 15. The CDR3 has 16 residues. Germline CDR1 reads LGHDT; CDR2 reads YNNKEL (reference sequence). The CDR3 protein is CASSITGTSKTSEQFF. The CDR3 bases are TGTGCCAGCAGTATTACCGGGACTAGCAAGACAAGTGAGCAGTTCTTC.

The chain combines TRBV27 with TRBJ2-3; D might be TRBD2 (6 bases). Germline V gives CDR1 MNHEY, CDR2 SMNVEV (reference sequence). The CDR3 has 14 residues. V was pared by 5 bases and J by 4 bases, with 13 bases between. The CDR3 reads CASSPGLPPDTQYF. Written as DNA, the CDR3 is TGTGCCAGCAGTCCAGGACTACCACCAGATACGCAGTATTTT.

CDR3 sequence reads: CASSQWGGGQETQYF. CDR3 DNA: TGTGCCAGCAGCCAATGGGGCGGGGGACAAGAGACCCAGTACTTC. The chain is built from TRBV3-1 (or the pseudogene TRBV3-2) and TRBJ2-5, with 7 bases matching TRBD2. V was pared by 2 bases and J by 2 bases, with 5 bases of the junction left unmatched. CDR3 size: 15 residues. CDR1 LGHDT and CDR2 YNNKEL come from the germline V gene (reference sequence).

This chain uses TRBV6-5 with TRBJ2-1; D is perhaps TRBD2 (6 bases). The germline V gene encodes CDR1 MNHEY and CDR2 SVGAGI. The V end lost 2 bases, the J end lost 0 bases, and 8 bases lay between the germline ends. The CDR3 totals 15 residues. The CDR3 spells CASSYRGASYNEQFF. In DNA, the CDR3 is TGTGCCAGCAGTTACCGCGGGGCCTCCTACAATGAGCAGTTCTTC.

The chain links TRBV19 to TRBJ1-2; maybe TRBD1 (5 bases). CDR3 length equals 13 residues. Trimming stripped 8 bases from V and 0 bases from J, with 10 bases between. Per germline, CDR1 LNHDA and CDR2 SQIVND (reference sequence). CDR3 protein: CASERQPNYGYTF. CDR3 DNA sequence: TGTGCCAGTGAAAGACAGCCTAACTATGGCTACACCTTC.

The J gene is TRBJ2-1, the V gene TRBV5-4, with TRBD2 matching 7 bases. Germline CDR1 reads SGHNT; CDR2 reads YYREEE (reference sequence). Losses at the gene ends were 0 bases for V and 6 bases for J; bases not matched to a gene: 9. The CDR3 runs 16 residues. The CDR3, as DNA: TGTGCCAGCAGCTTGGCTCGGCGGGAGTGGAGCAATGAGCAGTTCTTC. Translation: CASSLARREWSNEQFF.

The chain carries TRBV6-5 and TRBJ2-4; the match to TRBD1 covers 7 bases. Trimming at V came to 6 bases and at J to 10 bases, leaving 9 bases not matched to a gene. The CDR3 totals 13 residues. Per germline, CDR1 MNHEY and CDR2 SVGAGI. CDR3 nucleotide sequence: TGTGCCAGCAGCACTCGGACAGGCGCTATTCAGTACTTC. This codes for CASSTRTGAIQYF.

There are a few counts of this clone. The chain has TRBV7-2 and TRBJ1-2, with unresolved D. The CDR3 spans 15 residues. V was trimmed by 1 base and J by 6 bases, leaving 15 bases between them. Germline values: CDR1 SGHTA, CDR2 FQGNSA. This chain's CDR3 is CASSLDPAGRDGYTF. The CDR3 DNA sequence: TGTGCCAGCAGCTTAGACCCGGCCGGGCGGGATGGCTACACCTTC.

The rearrangement links TRBV27 to TRBJ2-7; 7 bases line up with TRBD1. Germline CDR1 is MNHEY and CDR2 is SMNVEV (reference sequence). V trimming: 9 bases; J trimming: 2 bases; junction bases outside the gene matches: 7. This CDR3 has 13 amino acids. CDR3 sequence reads: CASWDSGAYEQYF. In DNA, the CDR3 is TGTGCCAGTTGGGACAGTGGAGCCTACGAGCAGTACTTC.

The chain employs TRBV29-1 and TRBJ2-1; 8 bases line up with TRBD2. CDR1 and CDR2 (germline): SQVTM, ANQGSEA. The CDR3 is 13 residues long. J was trimmed by 3 bases and V by 7 bases; bases with no gene match: 5. DNA for the CDR3: TGCAGCGCGGGGACTAGTTTCTACAATGAGCAGTTCTTC. Its translation: CSAGTSFYNEQFF.

The DNA for the CDR3 is TGTGCCAGCAGCTTAGGGGGACAGGGCCCGACCCAGTACTTC. Its translation is CASSLGGQGPTQYF. The rearrangement uses TRBV7-2 and TRBJ2-5; the match to TRBD1 covers 9 bases. The CDR3 extends over 14 amino acids. V was clipped by 1 base and J by 7 bases; unmatched bases: 4. Germline CDR1 SGHTA, CDR2 FQGNSA.

J is TRBJ2-3 and V is TRBV13; 13 bases are a match to TRBD2. Trimming removed 5 bases from V and 5 bases from J; junction bases left unmatched: 7. Germline V gene data show CDR1 as PRHDT and CDR2 as FYEKMQ (reference sequence). The CDR3 covers 16 residues. The CDR3 protein is CASSKGLAGVGDTQYF. The CDR3 DNA reads as TGTGCCAGCAGCAAAGGACTAGCGGGAGTAGGAGATACGCAGTATTTT. Complete variable domain (other parts from reference TRBV13 and TRBJ2-3): AAGVIQSPRHLIKEKRETATLKCYPIPRHDTVYWYQQGPGQDPQFLISFYEKMQSDKGSIPDRFSAQQFSDYHSELNMSSLELGDSALYFCASSKGLAGVGDTQYFGPGTRLTVL.

This clone is a singleton in its sample. This chain links TRBV4-1 with TRBJ1-1; TRBD1 might be the D (5 bases). The CDR3 loop spans 16 amino acids. Trimming pared 1 base from V and 1 base from J, leaving 13 bases between. Germline CDR1 reads MGHRA; CDR2 reads YSYEKL. The CDR3 sequence is CASSQGPRVGNTEAFF. CDR3 sequence (DNA): TGCGCCAGCAGCCAAGGCCCCAGGGTGGGGAACACTGAAGCTTTCTTT.

The rearrangement joins TRBV18 to TRBJ2-1, with 7 bases fitting TRBD2. J gave up 1 base and V 3 bases, and 9 bases lay outside the gene matches. CDR1 KGHSH and CDR2 LQKENI come from the germline V gene. The CDR3 runs to 17 residues. The CDR3 reads CASSPQKGLFSYNEQFF. CDR3 coding DNA: TGTGCCAGCTCACCCCAAAAGGGACTATTTTCCTACAATGAGCAGTTCTTC.

This clone was detected only once. The chain has TRBV9 and TRBJ2-2; no reliable D call. This CDR3 is 14 amino acids long. The germline V and J ends were trimmed by 1 base and 3 bases, with 7 bases remaining between them. CDR1 is SGDLS, CDR2 YYNGEE, per germline. CDR3 sequence reads: CASSVLAYTGELFF. CDR3 nucleotides: TGTGCCAGCAGCGTACTTGCGTACACCGGGGAGCTGTTTTTT.

V gene TRBV5-4 combines with J gene TRBJ2-7; 9 bases are shared with TRBD2. Trimming cost V 2 bases and J 7 bases; bases outside gene matches: 7. The CDR3 is 14 amino acids. Germline V CDR1 and CDR2: SGHNT, YYREEE (reference sequence). The CDR3 here is CASSFGGRAVEQYF. CDR3 DNA sequence: TGTGCCAGCAGCTTTGGCGGGAGGGCCGTAGAGCAGTACTTC.

The rearrangement joins TRBV3-1 (or the pseudogene TRBV3-2) to TRBJ1-1; the D is unclear. The CDR3 totals 15 residues. Germline CDR1 reads LGHDT; CDR2 reads YNNKEL (reference sequence). V lost 3 bases and J 0 bases, leaving 11 bases between the germline ends. CDR3 DNA: TGTGCCAGCAGCCATGGAGCCGGGATGAACACTGAAGCTTTCTTT. Protein product: CASSHGAGMNTEAFF.